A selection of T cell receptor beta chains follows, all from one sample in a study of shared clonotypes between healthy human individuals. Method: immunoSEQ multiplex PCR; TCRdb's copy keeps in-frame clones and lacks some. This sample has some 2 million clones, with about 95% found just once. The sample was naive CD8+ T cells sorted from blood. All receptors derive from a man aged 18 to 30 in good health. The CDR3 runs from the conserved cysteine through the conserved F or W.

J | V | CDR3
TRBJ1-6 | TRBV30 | CAWMTSAGSPLHF
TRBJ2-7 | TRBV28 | CASSNDYEQYF
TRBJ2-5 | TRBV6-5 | CASSPPGREQYF
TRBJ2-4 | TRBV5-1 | CASSLRPPLAKNIQYF
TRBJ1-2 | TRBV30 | CAWSGGTSGNYGYTF
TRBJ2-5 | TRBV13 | CASSPPAGGPETQYF
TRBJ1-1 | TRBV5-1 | CASREFTEAFF
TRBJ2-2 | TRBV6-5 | CASSYTGGGGELFF
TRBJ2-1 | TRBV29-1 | CSVDRLGQYNEQFF
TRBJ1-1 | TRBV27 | CASSTAGGWTEAFF
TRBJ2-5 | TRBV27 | CASSSARGETQYF
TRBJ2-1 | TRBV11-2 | CASSLESGPEQFF
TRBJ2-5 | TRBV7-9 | CASSPGLAGYQETQYF
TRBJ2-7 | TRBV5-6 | CASSLELQGPNEQYF
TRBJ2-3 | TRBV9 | CASSVAWRGGTSGEWRTDTQYF
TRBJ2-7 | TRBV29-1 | CSVILAGGYEQYF
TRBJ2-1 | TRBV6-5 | CASSYAANNEQFF
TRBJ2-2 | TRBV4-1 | CASSPTSGRAGELFF
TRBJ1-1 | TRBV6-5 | CASRYAGAPFF
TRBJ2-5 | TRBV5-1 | CASSFPGGQGQETQYF
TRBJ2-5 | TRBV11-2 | CASSFLGDTGEETQYF
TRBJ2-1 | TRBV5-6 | CASSSSGSNYNEQFF
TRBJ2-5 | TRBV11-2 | CASSLGDYHVEETQYF
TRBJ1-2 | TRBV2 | CASSELAGASGGYTF
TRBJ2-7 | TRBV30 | CAWSVAGIYEQYF
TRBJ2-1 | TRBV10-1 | CASSDPHGSSYNEQFF
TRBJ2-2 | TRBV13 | CASSSDGGGAGELFF
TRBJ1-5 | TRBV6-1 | CASSLGQGFNQPQHF
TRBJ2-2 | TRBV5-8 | CATPGELFF
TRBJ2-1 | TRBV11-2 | CASSFQSNEQFF
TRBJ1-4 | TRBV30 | CAWSVGTGGVPEKLFF
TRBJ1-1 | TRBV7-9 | CASSLLGLGNTEAFF
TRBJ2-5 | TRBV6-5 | CATNTLGTQYF
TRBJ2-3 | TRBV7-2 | CASSTGLAGGSADTQYF
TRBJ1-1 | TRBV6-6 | CASTSQTGLNTEAFF
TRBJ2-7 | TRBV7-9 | CASSPSSGASSYEQYF
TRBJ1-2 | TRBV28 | CASRPHRVRNPYGYTF
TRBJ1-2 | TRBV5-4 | CASSWTGGNYGYTF
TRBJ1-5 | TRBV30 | CAWSATGSSNQPQHF